The present entry profiles one T cell receptor (beta chain) with its context. Its target is unknown. A second PCR, run for roughly 7 to 12 cycles, used a sample-barcoded 5' primer plus a J-beta primer mix. Via MiXCR, TCRdb re-called the 5' RACE reads, giving one row per CDR3 protein. The sample carries over 550,000 distinct CDR3 sequences, less than 35% recorded once. The sample is drawn from a study of blood T cells in healthy people across ages. On the study more broadly: Using template switching, researchers captured about one barcoded beta molecule for each two T cells.

Overall study findings and caveats: One million T cells yielded diversity estimates that were considered underestimates. Age advanced and TCR beta diversity per million T cells fell, roughly linearly.

Trimming left V 3 bases short and J 2 bases short, with 14 bases between. The germline CDR1 and CDR2 sequences are MGHRA and YSYEKL. This CDR3 is built from 16 residues. The clonotype comes from a woman older than 75 in good health. Sequences were obtained from blood. This rearrangement joins TRBV4-1 to TRBJ2-1; perhaps TRBD2 as D (6 bases). The CDR3 loop reads CASSHPRRGTYNEQFF. DNA of the CDR3: TGCGCCAGCAGCCACCCCAGGCGGGGTACCTACAATGAGCAGTTCTTC.